This TCR beta chain emerged from a study of T cell responses to AZD1222 COVID-19 vaccine (dated by TCRdb to the early 2020s). A note on the overall study: TCR sequencing was performed for more than 230 trial participants, of whom around 210 were given two doses of AZD1222 and some 25 were given two doses of MenACWY control vaccine. Trial participants were enrolled by age into 18-55, 56-69 and 70-plus year subgroups, with approximately 150, 30 and 60 TCR-sequenced participants respectively. Points the paper makes about the study in general: Participants were mostly white British and included more females than males, and it was suggested by the authors that clonal diversity may have been underestimated. The 56-69-year group was small, and its depth increase did not reach significance, likely because of low power. Because no samples from the day 14 peak response were available, repertoires could be characterized only after the peak T cell response. After two AZD1222 doses, spike-specific TCR breadth and depth were significantly higher than at day 0 and than in MenACWY recipients. Conclusions about previously exposed vaccinees are limited because only six or seven AZD1222 recipients were SARS-CoV-2 seropositive at baseline. Reportedly, almost half of the unique spike-specific TCRs recognized epitopes lying outside the regions that are mutated in the B.1.351 and B.1.1.7 variants. The vaccine-associated CD4 TCRs covered the entire spike protein, and the dominant responses fell in regions 160-218 and 743-854.

This clone came up once. Its antigen is not yet known. Base quality data are lacking; no much larger clone is found one base away. The CDR3 regions of human TCRbeta chains were analyzed by immunosequencing. As for the authors' bioinformatics: TCRs in the repertoires were matched against a reference library of SARS-CoV-2-specific TCRs that had been generated with the MIRA antigen-specificity platform. Breadth meant the fraction of unique TCRs that were SARS-CoV-2-associated, whereas depth meant the fraction of total T cells that were SARS-CoV-2-associated. Using the MIRA data, each spike-specific TCR was assigned both to the spike region to which the TCR was reactive and to a CD4 or CD8 class. Log10-transformed breadth and depth values were compared by one-way ANOVA with Sidak's multiple comparisons tests. TCRdb limited this immuneACCESS table to in-frame rearrangements with V and J called. A share of clones is missing; checked studies link under half to unresolved V genes, and the rest is unexplained. V, J and clone size are taken as reported in that table, and D and trimming were inferred from the DNA itself. This sample lists under 100,000 clones; roughly 85% were detected once. Roughly an eighth of the sample rests with the top ten.

The CDR3 covers 15 residues, taking in both the cysteine and the phenylalanine. This entry keeps only the CDR3 DNA: 45 bases, framed from base 1. Sequences LNHDA (CDR1) and SQIVND (CDR2) are obtained from the germline V gene (reference sequence). Germline trimming: 1 base from V, 5 bases from J; junction bases outside gene matches: 3. The meaning of the sample's time point label: about 28 days (+/-7) after the second vaccine dose. Because spike-specific TCR depth and breadth did not differ between the two schedules, AZD1222 recipients who got a second dose at roughly 4 weeks were pooled with those who got a second dose at roughly 12 weeks. Vaccinee samples were obtained from the UK trials COV001 and COV002, which included a single-blind randomized controlled phase 2/3 trial of AZD1222 (ChAdOx1 nCoV-19) in healthy adults. For TCRbeta chain sequencing, PBMC samples were collected from trial participants at day 0 and at day 28 after the second dose.

This sample comprised peripheral blood, obtained 28 days after the second AZD1222 dose. The V gene is TRBV19 and the J gene is TRBJ2-2; TRBD1 matches 8 bases in the middle. This sequence was found in an adult who received the AZD1222 COVID-19 vaccine. The CDR3 has the sequence CASSIGQGATGELFF. The nucleotide sequence is TGTGCCAGTAGTATAGGTCAGGGGGCGACCGGGGAGCTGTTTTTT.